This record concerns one TCR beta chain sequence. Enrolled during active infection, Seattle patients were then followed longitudinally. The V segment lost 2 bases and the J segment 4 bases; nucleotides outside the gene matches: 8. The CDR3 consists of 17 residues. Germline V gene lookup returns CDR1 MNHNS and CDR2 SASEGT. This sample was taken from a study of blood T cell repertoires in COVID-19. Study overall: Samples came from the United States, Italy and Spain, spanning acute and convalescent COVID-19. T cells, B-cell-depleted T cells, or PBMCs provided the cDNA or gDNA that served as material.

Sequenced by immunoSEQ multiplex PCR; TCRdb stores in-frame clones only, minus some. The repertoire has roughly 340,000 clones, around nine tenths of them found once; the top ten carry 6% to 8%. Material: peripheral blood. The chain is built from TRBV6-1 and TRBJ2-5, with 12 bases aligning to TRBD1. This receptor was taken from a woman aged 70-85 years with COVID-19, enrolled during active disease. The CDR3 loop reads CASSERNRDRGRETQYF. As DNA, the CDR3 is TGTGCCAGCAGTGAAAGAAACCGGGACAGGGGGCGAGAGACCCAGTACTTC.